Listed here is a single T cell receptor (beta chain). At least ten counts were recorded for this clonotype. Its antigen remains undetermined. Per-base qualities were not stored, and no clone one base away is much larger. TCR beta CDR3 regions were amplified from RNA transcripts. The first round of RT-PCR for the TCR CDR3 was performed with the HTBI primer set and the Qiagen OneStep RT-PCR kit. The libraries were constructed in a second round of multiplex PCR and then size-selected and purified. The libraries were sequenced on an Illumina HiSeq2000 using paired-end 100 bp reads. Per the source publication's procedure: Raw data were processed with SOAPnuke, discarding reads with adapters, uncalled bases, mean Phred below 15, or no exact constant-primer or identifier match. COPE v1.2.5 was used to merge high-quality paired reads, and clonotypes were defined as unique nucleotide sequences. Clonotypes were aligned to IMGT TRBV, TRBD and TRBJ reference segments using MiTCR v1.1. The analysis was restricted to V-J combinations with a frequency above 0.0001, which together covered around 99% of the repertoires. The TCS score was defined as the ratio of F50 (clonal expansion) to E x V (chaos), calculated using BLOSUM62-based TCRdist between CDR3 peptides within each V-J. Welch's t-statistics and random forest reduced some 510 V-J features to fewer than 15, which were used in a naive Bayes classifier (R e1071). In TCRdb, the public reads were trimmed at Q25 with fastp and aligned with MiXCR, with productive beta chains retained. Entries that share a CDR3 protein sequence are merged under the most common genes and DNA. The V and J calls reflect TCRdb's pipeline rather than the authors' work. This sample gives nearly 110,000 distinct CDR3 sequences in total; approximately 15% of them show up just once. Clones ranked in the top ten supply 40% to 50% of the sample.

A patient counted as having stable Graves' hyperthyroidism if no progression to ophthalmopathy occurred over 18 months of follow-up. Hyperthyroidism patients were newly diagnosed, with disease duration under 2 months, and aged 18 to 65 years. Any patient with an uncontrolled infection, another autoimmune disease, pregnancy or lactation was excluded. Clinical symptoms, serum thyroxine and TRAb, thyroid ultrasound, and orbital computed tomography formed the basis for the diagnoses. PBMCs were separated from roughly 9.6 ml of fresh peripheral blood using Ficoll-Paque density gradient centrifugation. Total RNA was extracted using Trizol reagent, and RNA quality was assessed on an Agilent 2100 Bioanalyzer. The source of the sample is a study of T cells in Graves' hyperthyroidism and ophthalmopathy (dated by TCRdb to the late 2010s). As for the study more broadly: Peripheral blood samples were taken at initial diagnosis, before any treatment was given. The paper reports TCR Vbeta CDR3 sequencing of roughly 140 peripheral blood samples: over 40 ophthalmopathy, about 75 hyperthyroidism and roughly 17 progressor patients. After sampling, hyperthyroidism patients received methimazole starting at 30 mg daily, and ophthalmopathy patients received high-dose intravenous methylprednisolone. TCR V-J signatures able to tell the groups apart were searched for in a discovery cohort of 95 to 100 patients, of whom around 43 had Graves' ophthalmopathy and 55 to 65 had stable Graves' hyperthyroidism. Prospective prediction of ophthalmopathy was tested in an independent validation cohort of approximately 18 hyperthyroidism patients and 17 patients who later progressed to ophthalmopathy. In addition, the study compared T-cell repertoires in thyroid tissue and in blood from roughly six Graves' hyperthyroidism patients. The approximately 90 discovery patients were randomly split 7:3 into training and test sets.

Based on the germline V gene, the CDR1 and CDR2 sequences are SGHVS and FQNEAQ. Trimming removed 1 base from V and 4 bases from J, leaving 13 bases between the germline ends. The CDR3 runs 15 residues from the cysteine to the phenylalanine. Only the CDR3 portion is preserved as DNA: 45 bases, with reading frame beginning at the first base. What the research found in general, with its limitations: Ophthalmopathy was separated from stable hyperthyroidism by a 13 V-J signature model, with 85% to 90% sensitivity and just over 81% specificity obtained in cross-validation and 80%/75% obtained in testing. Sample size was not statistically predetermined, and investigators were not blinded to group allocation. Most expanded thyroid clonotypes (frequency above 0.001) were also detected in blood, suggesting blood repertoires may reflect thyroid immune responses. During validation, the model predicted progression to ophthalmopathy a median of around 7 months ahead of onset, with approximately 70% sensitivity and about 75% specificity.

The chain links TRBV7-8 with TRBJ2-5; there is no confident call for the D gene. The sample comprised blood. The TCR comes from a woman aged 45-59 years with Graves' hyperthyroidism. The CDR3 region: CASSLGASDRETQYF. The bases are TGTGCCAGCAGCTTAGGAGCCTCGGACCGAGAGACCCAGTACTTC.